These T cell receptor beta chains were read from a single sample in a study of T cells in Graves' hyperthyroidism and ophthalmopathy. TCRdb itself ran the multiplex PCR reads through MiXCR, one entry per CDR3 protein. This table holds about 280,000 distinct CDR3 sequences, around 25% found once. Sequenced input: blood. Receptors originate from a man in his forties or fifties with Graves' hyperthyroidism that later progressed to Graves' ophthalmopathy. The conserved cysteine and the conserved F or W are not part of the CDR3 here.

V gene | CDR3 protein
TRBV6-1 | ASKDEPNTEAF
TRBV29-1 | SVERDTYEQY
TRBV5-1 | ASSLDRVPGELF
TRBV12-3/TRBV12-4 | ASLKGGQARVWGNQPQH
TRBV24-1 | ATSEGGTEAF
TRBV20-1 | SATKVGLPSSYEQY
TRBV6-5 | ASVSPGGETQY
TRBV24-1 | ATSDSDRHEQY
TRBV12-5 | AADGPWGETQY
TRBV2 | ASTWGTSATGELF
TRBV19 | ASSLGFPGGAYEQY
TRBV6-1 | AGKTGTAYEQY
TRBV12-3/TRBV12-4 | ASTERQPWTSEQY
TRBV3-1 | ASSLRQGSYT
TRBV28 | ASRRQGGENTEAF
TRBV19 | ASSILGRVEAF